One T cell receptor (beta chain) is described in this entry. The entry originates in a study of blood T cell repertoires in COVID-19. Study at large: T cells, B-cell-depleted T cells, or PBMCs provided the cDNA or gDNA that served as material.

The V and J ends lost 1 base and 3 bases, in that order; junction bases with no gene match: 7. Germline V gene lookup returns CDR1 SGHTA and CDR2 FQGTGA. CDR3 length: 16 residues. Generated by immunoSEQ multiplex PCR, the TCRdb table keeps only in-frame clones and is missing some. The sample lists approximately 92,000 clones; approximately 86% were seen once. The chain joins TRBV7-3 to TRBJ2-3; 7 nucleotides line up with TRBD2. This receptor was taken from a woman aged 55-75 years in a cohort sampled during active or convalescent COVID-19. The sample consisted of peripheral blood. CDR3 protein: CASSLIGPSGTDTQYF. CDR3 bases: TGTGCCAGCAGCTTAATCGGTCCTAGCGGAACAGATACGCAGTATTTT.